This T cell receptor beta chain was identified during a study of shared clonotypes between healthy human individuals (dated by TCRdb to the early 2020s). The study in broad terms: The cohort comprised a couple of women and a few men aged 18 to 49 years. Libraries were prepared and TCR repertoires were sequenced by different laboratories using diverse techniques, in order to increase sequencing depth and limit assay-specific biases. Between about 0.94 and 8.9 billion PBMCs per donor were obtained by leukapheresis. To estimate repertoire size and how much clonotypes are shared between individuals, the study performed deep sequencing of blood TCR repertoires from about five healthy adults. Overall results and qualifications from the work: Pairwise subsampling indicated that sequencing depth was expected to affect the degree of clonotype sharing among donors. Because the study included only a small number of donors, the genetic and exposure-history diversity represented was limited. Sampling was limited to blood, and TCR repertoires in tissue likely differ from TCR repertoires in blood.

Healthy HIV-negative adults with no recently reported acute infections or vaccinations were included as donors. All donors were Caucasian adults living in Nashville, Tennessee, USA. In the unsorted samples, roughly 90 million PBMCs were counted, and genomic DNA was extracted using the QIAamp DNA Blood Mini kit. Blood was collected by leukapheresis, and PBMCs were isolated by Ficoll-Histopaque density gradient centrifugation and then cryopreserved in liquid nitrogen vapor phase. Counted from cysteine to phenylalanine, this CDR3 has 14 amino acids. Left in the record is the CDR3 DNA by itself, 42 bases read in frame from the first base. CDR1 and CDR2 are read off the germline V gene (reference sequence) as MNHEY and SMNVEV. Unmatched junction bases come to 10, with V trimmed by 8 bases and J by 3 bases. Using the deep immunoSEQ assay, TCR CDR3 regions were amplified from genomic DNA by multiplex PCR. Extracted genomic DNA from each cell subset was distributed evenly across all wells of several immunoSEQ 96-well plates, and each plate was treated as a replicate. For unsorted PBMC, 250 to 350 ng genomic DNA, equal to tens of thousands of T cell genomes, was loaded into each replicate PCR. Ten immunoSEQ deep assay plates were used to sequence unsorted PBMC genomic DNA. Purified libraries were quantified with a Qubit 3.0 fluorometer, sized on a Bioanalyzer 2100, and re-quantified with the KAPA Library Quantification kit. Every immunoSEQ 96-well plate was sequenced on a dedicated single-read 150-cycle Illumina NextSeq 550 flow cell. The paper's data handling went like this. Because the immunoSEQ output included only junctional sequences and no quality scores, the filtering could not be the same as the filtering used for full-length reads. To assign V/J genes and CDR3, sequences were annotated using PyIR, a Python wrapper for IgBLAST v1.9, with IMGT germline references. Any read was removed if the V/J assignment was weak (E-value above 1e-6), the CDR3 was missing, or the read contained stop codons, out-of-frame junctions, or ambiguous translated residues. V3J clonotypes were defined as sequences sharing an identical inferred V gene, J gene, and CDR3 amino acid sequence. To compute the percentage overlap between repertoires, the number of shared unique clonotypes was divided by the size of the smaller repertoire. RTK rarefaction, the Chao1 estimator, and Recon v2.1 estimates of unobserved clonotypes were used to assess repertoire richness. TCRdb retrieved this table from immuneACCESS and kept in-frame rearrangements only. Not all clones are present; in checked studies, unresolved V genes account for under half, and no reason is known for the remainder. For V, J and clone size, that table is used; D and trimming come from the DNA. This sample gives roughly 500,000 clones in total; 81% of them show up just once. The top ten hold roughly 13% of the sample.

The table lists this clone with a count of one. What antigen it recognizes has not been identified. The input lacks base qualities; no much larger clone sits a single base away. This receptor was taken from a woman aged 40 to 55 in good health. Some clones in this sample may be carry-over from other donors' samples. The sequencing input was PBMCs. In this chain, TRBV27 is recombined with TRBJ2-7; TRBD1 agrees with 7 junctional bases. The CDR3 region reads CASSRQGVNYEQYF. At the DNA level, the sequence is TGTGCCAGCTCCAGACAGGGAGTGAACTACGAGCAGTACTTC.